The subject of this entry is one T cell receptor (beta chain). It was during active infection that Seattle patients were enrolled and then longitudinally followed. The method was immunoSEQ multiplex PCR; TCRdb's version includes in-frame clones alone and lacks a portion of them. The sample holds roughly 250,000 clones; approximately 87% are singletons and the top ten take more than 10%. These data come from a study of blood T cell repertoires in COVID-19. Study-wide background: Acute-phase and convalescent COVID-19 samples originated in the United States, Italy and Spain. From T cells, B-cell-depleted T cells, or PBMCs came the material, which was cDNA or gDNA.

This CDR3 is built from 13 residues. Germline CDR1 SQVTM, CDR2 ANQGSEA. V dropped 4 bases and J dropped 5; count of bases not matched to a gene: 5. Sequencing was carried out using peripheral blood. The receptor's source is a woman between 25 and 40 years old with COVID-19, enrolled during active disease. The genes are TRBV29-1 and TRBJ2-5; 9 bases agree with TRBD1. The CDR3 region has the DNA TGCAGCGTTGTCACAGGGGGCTTCGAGACCCAGTACTTC. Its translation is CSVVTGGFETQYF. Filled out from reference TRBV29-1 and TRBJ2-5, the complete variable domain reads SAVISQKPSRDICQRGTSLTIQCQVDSQVTMMFWYRQQPGQSLTLIATANQGSEATYESGFVIDKFPISRPNLTFSTLTVSNMSPEDSSIYLCSVVTGGFETQYFGPGTRLLVL.